The entry below gives a single T cell receptor (beta chain) sequence along with its context. Its antigen is unknown. No per-base quality is available; no much larger clone lies one base away. V is pared back by 3 bases and J by 5 bases, with 10 bases lying between the germline termini. The CDR3 runs 14 amino acids, cysteine and phenylalanine included. The retained sequence is limited to the CDR3, 42 bases, with the frame set at the first base. From a lookup of the germline V gene (reference sequence), CDR1 and CDR2 are SEHNR and FQNEAQ. Sequenced on an Illumina HiSeq 2500. TCR beta libraries were prepared by quantitative 5'-RACE with molecular barcodes. In the paper's pipeline: Disease-linked TCR variants were identified with a new computational method built on a probabilistic model of VDJ rearrangement. TCRdb trimmed public reads at Q25 via fastp, called clones via MiXCR and kept in-frame beta chains. CDR3 protein duplicates are merged, each entry listing the most common genes and DNA. The V and J calls and clone size come from TCRdb's table, not from the authors' own analysis. The sample has some 130,000 distinct CDR3 sequences on record, about 6.7% of them singletons. The top ten clonotypes cover roughly an eighth of the sample.

This sample was included in a study of CD8 T cells in ankylosing spondylitis (dated 2017 in TCRdb). In the study overall: The study profiled T cell receptor beta repertoires in healthy donors and ankylosing spondylitis patients to find disease-linked TCR variants. The full study cohort comprised around 25 ankylosing spondylitis patients and 110 or so healthy donors. Peripheral blood samples were taken, and synovial fluid was additionally collected from ankylosing spondylitis patients.

What the research found in general, with its limitations: A TCR beta motif of eight highly homologous amino acid variants appeared characteristic of blood from ankylosing spondylitis patients. The disease-linked clones had a CD8+ phenotype and were found at relatively low frequencies in peripheral blood. Some motif variants were previously reported in synovial fluid and blood of reactive arthritis patients, suggesting common disease-initiation mechanisms. The disease-linked clones were reported as significantly enriched in matched synovial fluid samples from ankylosing spondylitis patients.

The rearrangement combines TRBV7-9 with TRBJ1-4; the D gene cannot be named for sure. Material for sequencing was blood, either unsorted or a sorted T cell fraction (not recorded which). This receptor was obtained from a female donor with ankylosing spondylitis or in good health (not recorded which). The DNA sequence is as follows: TGTGCCAGCAGCTTCGATAGAATCAATGAAAAACTGTTTTTT. It translates to CASSFDRINEKLFF.